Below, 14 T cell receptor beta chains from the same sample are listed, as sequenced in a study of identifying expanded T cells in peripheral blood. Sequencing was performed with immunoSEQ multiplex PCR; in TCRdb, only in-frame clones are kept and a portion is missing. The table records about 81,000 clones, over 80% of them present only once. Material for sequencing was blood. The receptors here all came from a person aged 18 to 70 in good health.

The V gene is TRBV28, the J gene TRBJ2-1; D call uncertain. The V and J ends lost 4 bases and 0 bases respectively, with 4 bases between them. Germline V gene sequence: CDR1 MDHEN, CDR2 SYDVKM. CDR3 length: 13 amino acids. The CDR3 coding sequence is TGTGCCAGCAGTTCGAGCTCCTACAATGAGCAGTTCTTC. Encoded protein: CASSSSSYNEQFF. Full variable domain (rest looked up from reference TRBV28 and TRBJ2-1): DVKVTQSSRYLVKRTGEKVFLECVQDMDHENMFWYRQDPGLGLRLIYFSYDVKMKEKGDIPEGYSVSREKKERFSLILESASTNQTSMYLCASSSSSYNEQFFGPGTRLTVL.

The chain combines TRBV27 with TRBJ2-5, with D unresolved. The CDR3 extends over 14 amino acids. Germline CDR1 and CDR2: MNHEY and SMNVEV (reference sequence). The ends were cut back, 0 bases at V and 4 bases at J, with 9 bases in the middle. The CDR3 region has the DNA TGTGCCAGCAGTTTATCGAAACTGGGAGAGACCCAGTACTTC. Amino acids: CASSLSKLGETQYF.

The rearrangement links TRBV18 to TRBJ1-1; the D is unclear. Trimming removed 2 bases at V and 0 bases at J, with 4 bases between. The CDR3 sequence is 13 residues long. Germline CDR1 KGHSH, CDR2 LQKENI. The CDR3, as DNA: TGTGCCAGCTCACCAGCATTGAACACTGAAGCTTTCTTT. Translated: CASSPALNTEAFF.

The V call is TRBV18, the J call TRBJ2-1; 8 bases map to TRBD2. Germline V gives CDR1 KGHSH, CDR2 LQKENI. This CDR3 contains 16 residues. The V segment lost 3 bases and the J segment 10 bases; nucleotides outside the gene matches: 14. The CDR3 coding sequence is TGTGCCAGCTCACCGACTAGCGCCACGGAGGGTGGGGAGCAGTTCTTC. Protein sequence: CASSPTSATEGGEQFF.

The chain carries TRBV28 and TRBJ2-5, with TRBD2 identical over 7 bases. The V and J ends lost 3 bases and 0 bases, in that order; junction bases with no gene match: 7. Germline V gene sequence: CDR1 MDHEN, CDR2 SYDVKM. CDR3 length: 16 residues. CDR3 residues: CASSLLGLWDQETQYF. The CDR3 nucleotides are TGTGCCAGCAGTTTGTTGGGACTATGGGACCAAGAGACCCAGTACTTC.

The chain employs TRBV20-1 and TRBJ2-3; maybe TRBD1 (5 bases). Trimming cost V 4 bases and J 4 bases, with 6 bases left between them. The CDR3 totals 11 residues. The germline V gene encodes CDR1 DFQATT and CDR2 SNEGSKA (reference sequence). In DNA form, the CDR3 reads TGCAGTGCTAAGACAGCAGATACGCAGTATTTT. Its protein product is CSAKTADTQYF.

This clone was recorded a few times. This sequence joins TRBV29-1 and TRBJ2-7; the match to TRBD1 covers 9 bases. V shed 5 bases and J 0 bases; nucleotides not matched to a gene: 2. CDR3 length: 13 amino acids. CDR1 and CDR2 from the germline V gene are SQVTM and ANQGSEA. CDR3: CSVLTGGSYEQYF. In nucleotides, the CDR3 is TGCAGCGTTTTGACAGGGGGCTCCTACGAGCAGTACTTC.

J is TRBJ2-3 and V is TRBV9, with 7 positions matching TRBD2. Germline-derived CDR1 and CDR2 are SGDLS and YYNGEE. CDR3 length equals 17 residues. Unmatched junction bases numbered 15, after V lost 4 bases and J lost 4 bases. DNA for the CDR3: TGTGCCAGCAGCCCCCGTTTCGGGGAGGGGTCGGCAGATACGCAGTATTTT. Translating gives CASSPRFGEGSADTQYF. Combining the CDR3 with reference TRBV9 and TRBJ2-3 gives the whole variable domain DSGVTQTPKHLITATGQRVTLRCSPRSGDLSVYWYQQSLDQGLQFLIQYYNGEERAKGNILERFSAQQFPDLHSELNLSSLELGDSALYFCASSPRFGEGSADTQYFGPGTRLTVL.

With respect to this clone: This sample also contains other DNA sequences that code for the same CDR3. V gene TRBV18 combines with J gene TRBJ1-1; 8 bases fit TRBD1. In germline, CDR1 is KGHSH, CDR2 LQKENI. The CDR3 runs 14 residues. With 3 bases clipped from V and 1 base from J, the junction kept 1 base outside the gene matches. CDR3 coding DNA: TGTGCCAGCTCACCGCAGGGGGCGAACACTGAAGCTTTCTTT. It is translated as CASSPQGANTEAFF. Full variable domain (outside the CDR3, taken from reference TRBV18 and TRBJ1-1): NAGVMQNPRHLVRRRGQEARLRCSPMKGHSHVYWYRQLPEEGLKFMVYLQKENIIDESGMPKERFSAEFPKEGPSILRIQQVVRGDSAAYFCASSPQGANTEAFFGQGTRLTVV.

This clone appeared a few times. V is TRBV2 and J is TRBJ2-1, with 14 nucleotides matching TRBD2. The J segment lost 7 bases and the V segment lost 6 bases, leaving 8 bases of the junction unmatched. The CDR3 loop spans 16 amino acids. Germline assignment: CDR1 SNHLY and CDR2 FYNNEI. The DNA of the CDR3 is TGTGCCAGCAGAGAGACTAGCGGGAGGGTCCGAAATGAGCAGTTCTTC. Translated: CASRETSGRVRNEQFF.

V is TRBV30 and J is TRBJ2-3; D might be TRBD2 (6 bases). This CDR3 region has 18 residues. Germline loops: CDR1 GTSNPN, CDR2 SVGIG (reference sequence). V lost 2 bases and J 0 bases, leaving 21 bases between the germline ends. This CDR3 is CAWSPNYGTFLSTDTQYF. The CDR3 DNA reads TGTGCCTGGAGTCCAAACTACGGGACTTTTCTGAGCACAGATACGCAGTATTTT.

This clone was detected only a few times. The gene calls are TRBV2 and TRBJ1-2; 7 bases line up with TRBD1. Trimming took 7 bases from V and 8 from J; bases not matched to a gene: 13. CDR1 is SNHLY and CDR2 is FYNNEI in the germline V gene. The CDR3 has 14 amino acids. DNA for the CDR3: TGTGCCAGCACCCCCGCCGGGCAGGGGGGAGGCTACACCTTC. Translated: CASTPAGQGGGYTF.

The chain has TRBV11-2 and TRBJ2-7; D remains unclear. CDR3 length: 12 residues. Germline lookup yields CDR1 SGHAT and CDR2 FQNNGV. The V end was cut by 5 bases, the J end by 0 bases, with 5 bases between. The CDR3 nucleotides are TGTGCCAGCAGCGCCCGCTCCTACGAGCAGTACTTC. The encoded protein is CASSARSYEQYF.

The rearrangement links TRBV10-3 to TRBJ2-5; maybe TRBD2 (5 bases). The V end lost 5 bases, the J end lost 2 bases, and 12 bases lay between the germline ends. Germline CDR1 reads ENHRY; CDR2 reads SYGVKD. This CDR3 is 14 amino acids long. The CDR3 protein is CAISSGGGQETQYF. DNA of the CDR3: TGTGCCATCAGTAGCGGAGGCGGTCAAGAGACCCAGTACTTC.